This T cell receptor beta chain comes out of a study of T cells expressing NK-cell markers. Study-wide results and limits: In 5 or 6 donors, dominant CD3+CD56+NKG2C+ clonotypes ranked among the top 10 CD8+ clonotypes. Whether expanded NKG2C+ T cell clones were HCMV-specific remained unclear.

Remarks on this clonotype: Its cognate antigen is unknown.

For TCR beta, cDNA was produced by 5'RACE template switching with UMIs. Reanalyzing the 5' RACE reads, TCRdb keeps one entry per CDR3 protein, without DNA. In total, the table holds a few hundred thousand distinct CDR3 sequences. The sequence was collected from a man aged 18-70 years in good health. The sequenced sample consisted of blood T cells: a sorted CD56 or NKG2C T cell subset, CD4+ or CD8+ T cells, or bulk PBMC T cells (not recorded which).

The CDR3 here is CASSPPGGRGNYGYTF. The chain combines TRBV7-2 with TRBJ1-2. CDR1 SGHTA and CDR2 FQGNSA come from the germline V gene. CDR3 length equals 16 residues.